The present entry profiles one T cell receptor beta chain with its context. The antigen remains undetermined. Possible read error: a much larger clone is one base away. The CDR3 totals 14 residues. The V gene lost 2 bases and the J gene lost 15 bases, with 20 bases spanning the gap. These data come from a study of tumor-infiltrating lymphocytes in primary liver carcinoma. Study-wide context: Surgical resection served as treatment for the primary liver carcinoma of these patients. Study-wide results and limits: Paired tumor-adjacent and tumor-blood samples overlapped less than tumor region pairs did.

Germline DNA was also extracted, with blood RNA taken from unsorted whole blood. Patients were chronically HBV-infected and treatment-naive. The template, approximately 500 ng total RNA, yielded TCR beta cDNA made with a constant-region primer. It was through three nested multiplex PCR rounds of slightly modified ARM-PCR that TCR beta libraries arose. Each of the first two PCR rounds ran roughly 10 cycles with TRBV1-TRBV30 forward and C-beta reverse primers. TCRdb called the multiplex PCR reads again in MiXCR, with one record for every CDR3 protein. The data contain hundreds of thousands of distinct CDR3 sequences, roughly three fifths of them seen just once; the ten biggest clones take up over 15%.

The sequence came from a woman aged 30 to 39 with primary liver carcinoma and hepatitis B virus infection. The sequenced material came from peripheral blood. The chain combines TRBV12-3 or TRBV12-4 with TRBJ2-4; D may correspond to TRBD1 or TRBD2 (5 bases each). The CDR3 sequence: CASSLRFPGAQAYF. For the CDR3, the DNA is TGTGCCAGCAGTTTACGATTCCCCGGGGCCCAGGCGTACTTC.